A single sample is the source of the 2 T cell receptor beta chains below, sequenced in a study of early T cells in non-severe SARS-CoV-2 infection. TCRdb re-called the 5' RACE reads with MiXCR, one entry per CDR3 protein. Of around 28,000 distinct CDR3 sequences in the sample, approximately 5.4% were seen once. Sequencing was done on a sample of whole blood. These receptors all stem from an adult who was a healthcare worker with PCR-confirmed SARS-CoV-2 infection or an uninfected control (not recorded which).

This clonotype was detected only a few times. The gene calls are TRBV5-6 and TRBJ2-5; TRBD2 agrees at 10 bases. The V gene end was trimmed by 1 base and the J gene end by 2 bases; junction bases not matched to a gene: 5. The CDR3 is made up of 16 amino acids. Germline CDR1 SGHDT, CDR2 YYEEEE. CDR3 sequence: CASSLYSSGRQETQYF. The CDR3 region has the DNA TGTGCCAGCAGCTTGTATTCTAGCGGGAGACAAGAGACCCAGTACTTC.

There are many counts of this clonotype. This chain links TRBV20-1 with TRBJ2-3; no definite D call. This CDR3 region has 11 residues. The V end was cut by 5 bases, the J end by 15 bases, with 18 bases between. The germline gives CDR1 DFQATT, CDR2 SNEGSKA (reference sequence). The CDR3 DNA reads as TGCAGTGCTCCCTCCCCAGAAACCCAATATTTT. As protein: CSAPSPETQYF.